The present entry profiles one TCR beta chain with its context. These data come from a study of T cell repertoires in MIS-A myocarditis. Assay: immunoSEQ multiplex PCR; the TCRdb copy retains only in-frame clones and omits some. The table has a few thousand clones, 75% to 80% seen once. CDR1 and CDR2 (germline): SNHLY, FYNNEI. Trimming shortened V by 3 bases and J by 7 bases, and 13 bases separated the two germline ends. This CDR3 has 15 residues. The sequence was collected from a man aged 18-30 years with fulminant myocarditis from multisystem inflammatory syndrome in adults (MIS-A) after COVID-19. The V and J genes are TRBV2 and TRBJ1-6; tentatively, D is TRBD1 (5 bases). The sequenced sample was interventricular septum heart tissue obtained at autopsy. CDR3 sequence reads: CASSDWAGQNSPLHF. DNA of the CDR3: TGTGCCAGCAGTGATTGGGCAGGGCAAAATTCACCCCTCCACTTT.